This T cell receptor (beta chain) was captured in a study of T-cell reconstitution after alpha-beta-depleted transplantation in children. Study results and limitations: Expanded clones from the graft, numbering several hundred, reportedly supplied alpha-beta T cells about two months after transplant. Some patients owed their high day-60 TCRbeta diversity to surviving recipient T cells and thymic progenitors. One year after transplant, T-cell counts and diversity came mostly from newly produced T cells.

V lost 2 bases and J lost 3, with 11 bases in between. Germline lookup yields CDR1 MDHEN and CDR2 SYDVKM. The CDR3 covers 14 residues. Unique molecular identifiers were incorporated into the prepared TCRbeta library. TCRdb reprocessed the PCR reads via MiXCR and lists one record per CDR3 protein. This sample has fewer than 350,000 distinct CDR3 sequences, with 6.5% to 9% found just once. This clonotype was recorded many times. Its antigen is unknown. The sequenced sample was peripheral blood, obtained 360 days after TCRalphabeta/CD19-depleted stem cell transplant. The gene calls are TRBV28 and TRBJ2-7, with D possibly being TRBD2 (5 bases). This sequence was found in a female patient aged 2-9 years who had a stem cell transplant for Fanconi anemia, so the T cells may come from the graft donor. The CDR3 DNA sequence: TGTGCCAGCAGTTTAAGAGACGGGGTCTACGAGCAGTACTTC. It codes for CASSLRDGVYEQYF.